Listed below are T cell receptor beta chains from one sample, sequenced in a study of OX40 agonist ivuxolimab in advanced cancers. The repertoire was sequenced with immunoSEQ multiplex PCR; TCRdb's copy has only in-frame clones and lacks some. The sample yields about 65,000 clones, about 91% seen once. Specimen: CD4+ or CD8+ T cells sorted from blood, collected in a trial of the OX40 agonist ivuxolimab. The receptor set was obtained from an adult with an advanced solid tumor such as melanoma, head and neck, liver or kidney cancer. Both conserved end residues are part of each CDR3. D genes are given only for firm matches. The listing skips clone size in some rows; elsewhere it reads once, few, many or a size class.

CDR3nt: TGTGCCAGCAGCTTAAGAGGGCCAGATACGCAGTATTTT; CDR3aa: CASSLRGPDTQYF; j_gene: TRBJ2-3; abundance: NA; d_gene: NA; v_gene: TRBV7-2
CDR3nt: TGTGCCAGTAGTATAGATCCCCCCGGGACAGGGAACGAGCAGTACTTC; CDR3aa: CASSIDPPGTGNEQYF; j_gene: TRBJ2-7; abundance: once; d_gene: TRBD1; v_gene: TRBV19
CDR3nt: TGTGCCAGCAGCAAACTAAAAGGGGGGGTTTACTACGAGCAGTACTTC; CDR3aa: CASSKLKGGVYYEQYF; j_gene: TRBJ2-7; abundance: NA; d_gene: NA; v_gene: TRBV21-1
CDR3nt: TGTGCCAGCAGCTGGGAGGGGGAGGATGGAACCGGGGAGCTGTTTTTT; CDR3aa: CASSWEGEDGTGELFF; j_gene: TRBJ2-2; abundance: NA; d_gene: NA; v_gene: TRBV5-4
CDR3nt: TGTGCCAGCAGCGTAGCGGGCCGGGGCAGCACAGATACGCAGTATTTT; CDR3aa: CASSVAGRGSTDTQYF; j_gene: TRBJ2-3; abundance: once; d_gene: NA; v_gene: TRBV9
CDR3nt: TGCGCCAGCAGCTCAGGGATATCTGGAAACACCATATATTTT; CDR3aa: CASSSGISGNTIYF; j_gene: TRBJ1-3; abundance: NA; d_gene: NA; v_gene: TRBV5-1
CDR3nt: TGCGCCAGCAGCTGGACTAGCGGAGCCTACGAGCAGTACTTC; CDR3aa: CASSWTSGAYEQYF; j_gene: TRBJ2-7; abundance: NA; d_gene: TRBD2; v_gene: TRBV5-1
CDR3nt: TGCGCCAGCAGCTTGTCCCCAGGACGGGGGACAGATACGCAGTATTTT; CDR3aa: CASSLSPGRGTDTQYF; j_gene: TRBJ2-3; abundance: once; d_gene: NA; v_gene: TRBV5-1
CDR3nt: TGCGCCAGCAGCTTGGATCCGGGCAATCAGCCCCAGCATTTT; CDR3aa: CASSLDPGNQPQHF; j_gene: TRBJ1-5; abundance: NA; d_gene: NA; v_gene: TRBV5-1
CDR3nt: TGCGCCAGCAGCCAAGTATCAAGTGAGACCCAGTACTTC; CDR3aa: CASSQVSSETQYF; j_gene: TRBJ2-5; abundance: NA; d_gene: NA; v_gene: TRBV4-1
CDR3nt: TGTGCCAGCAGCCCGAAGGTGTACCAAGAGACCCAGTACTTC; CDR3aa: CASSPKVYQETQYF; j_gene: TRBJ2-5; abundance: NA; d_gene: NA; v_gene: TRBV5-5
CDR3nt: TGTGCCAGCAGAACTAACAGGGGTTCTGGCTACACCTTC; CDR3aa: CASRTNRGSGYTF; j_gene: TRBJ1-2; abundance: NA; d_gene: TRBD1; v_gene: TRBV28
CDR3nt: TGCGCCAGCAGCCAAGGAGCCGGGACAGCCACTATTAACTATGGCTACACCTTC; CDR3aa: CASSQGAGTATINYGYTF; j_gene: TRBJ1-2; abundance: NA; d_gene: TRBD1; v_gene: TRBV4-1
CDR3nt: TGTGCCAGCTCACCGGACGGAGGACCTGATTTCATGGCAACTAATGAAAAACTGTTTTTT; CDR3aa: CASSPDGGPDFMATNEKLFF; j_gene: TRBJ1-4; abundance: NA; d_gene: NA; v_gene: TRBV18
CDR3nt: TGTGCCAGCAGTAAGACCAGGGACAGGGGACAAGCTTTCTTT; CDR3aa: CASSKTRDRGQAFF; j_gene: TRBJ1-1; abundance: NA; d_gene: TRBD1; v_gene: TRBV2
CDR3nt: TGTGCCAGCAGCAGGGGACAGGGGCGCCCGGAGGACTATGGCTACACCTTC; CDR3aa: CASSRGQGRPEDYGYTF; j_gene: TRBJ1-2; abundance: NA; d_gene: TRBD1; v_gene: TRBV5-5
CDR3nt: TGTGCCAGCAGTAAGGGCGACTATGGCTACACCTTC; CDR3aa: CASSKGDYGYTF; j_gene: TRBJ1-2; abundance: few; d_gene: NA; v_gene: TRBV6-6
CDR3nt: TGCGCCAGCAGCCAAGAGTGGCAGGGGGCAGGTCAGCCCCAGCATTTT; CDR3aa: CASSQEWQGAGQPQHF; j_gene: TRBJ1-5; abundance: NA; d_gene: TRBD1; v_gene: TRBV4-1